The present TCR beta chain was sequenced within a study of blood T cell repertoires in COVID-19 (dated by TCRdb to 2018 to 2021). Regarding the study in general: Samples from collaborators originated in the United States, Italy and Spain and spanned both the acute and convalescent phases of COVID-19. Subjects who had been exposed to COVID-19, were actively infected with it, or had recovered from it provided the deeply sampled blood TCRbeta repertoires that made up the dataset. The prospective study material was composed of cDNA or gDNA derived from T cells, B-cell-depleted T cells, or PBMCs. Where available, HLA class I and class II types were taken from metadata supplied by the sample provider and were not determined by assay-based typing. The sample metadata nearly always contained a de-identified subject ID, COVID-19 status, age in years and sex. A freely available public database, intended as a resource for researchers studying the immune response to SARS-CoV-2, is where the repertoires were released. The samples were drawn from two sources: the first 160 participants of the ongoing ImmuneRACE study, and 1,254 subjects contributed by 6 global collaborators.

Study-wide findings and limitations: How much clinical and demographic metadata was included differed by source and by participant, and the metadata was provided uncurated.

TCRbeta CDR3 regions were amplified from genomic DNA using the immunoSEQ Assay, a bias-controlled multiplex PCR. In the paper's pipeline: Within the assay, amplification of reference gene primers was used to estimate how many nucleated cells each sample contained. To quantify the absolute abundance of each unique TCRbeta CDR3 rearrangement, sequence reads were collapsed and filtered. For each sample, productive Simpson clonality was calculated as the square root of Simpson's diversity index over productive rearrangements. Not all clones reach the TCRdb copy of this immuneACCESS table, which keeps in-frame sequences only. Checked studies attribute under half of the gap to unresolved V genes and leave the rest unexplained. V, J and clone size are taken as reported in that table, and D and trimming were inferred from the DNA itself. The sample table holds over 350,000 clones, of which approximately 90% were seen once. 10% of the sample lies in the top ten.

Participants in the prospective study were enrolled through a virtual design, were aged roughly 18 to 90 years, and lived in 24 United States geographic areas. Cohort assignment in the prospective study relied on participant-reported clinical history from a screening survey and a study questionnaire. For ImmuneRACE Cohort 3, a participant was defined as recovered based on two consecutive negative NP/OP PCR tests, clearance by a healthcare professional, or resolution of symptoms. Each participant in the prospective study had whole blood, serum and a nasopharyngeal or oropharyngeal swab collected by mobile phlebotomists. Additional blood draws and questionnaires over an approximately two-month period could optionally be provided by prospective study participants. Prospective study blood samples were shipped either frozen or at room temperature before DNA extraction. As to this clone: The antigen it recognizes is unknown. No qualities accompany the bases; no much larger clone lies one base away.

This receptor was identified in a woman between 50 and 59 years old who had recovered from COVID-19. Sequencing was carried out using PBMCs or T cells enriched from blood (not recorded which).

The CDR3 sequence is CASSRRGTGVAYGYTF. The DNA is as follows: TGTGCCAGCAGCCGTAGAGGGACAGGGGTTGCCTATGGCTACACCTTC. Rearrangement joined TRBV28 to TRBJ1-2; the central 10 bases match TRBD1. Reading the germline V gene gives CDR1 MDHEN and CDR2 SYDVKM. V ends up 6 bases short and J 4 bases short, with an unmatched junction base count of 11. Its CDR3 holds 16 amino acids, cysteine through phenylalanine. This entry keeps only the CDR3 DNA: 48 bases, framed from base 1.